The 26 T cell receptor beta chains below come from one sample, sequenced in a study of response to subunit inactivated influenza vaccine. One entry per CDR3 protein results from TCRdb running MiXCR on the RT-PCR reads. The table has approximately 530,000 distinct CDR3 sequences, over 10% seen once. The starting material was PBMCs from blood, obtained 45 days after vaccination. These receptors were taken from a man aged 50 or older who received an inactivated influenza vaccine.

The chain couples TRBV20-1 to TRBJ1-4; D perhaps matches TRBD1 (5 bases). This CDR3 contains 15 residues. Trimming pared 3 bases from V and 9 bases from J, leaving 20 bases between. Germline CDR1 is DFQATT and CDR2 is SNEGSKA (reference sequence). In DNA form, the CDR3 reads TGCAGTGCTAGCGTAGGAAAGGGAGGGACGAAAAAACTGTTTTTT. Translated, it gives CSASVGKGGTKKLFF.

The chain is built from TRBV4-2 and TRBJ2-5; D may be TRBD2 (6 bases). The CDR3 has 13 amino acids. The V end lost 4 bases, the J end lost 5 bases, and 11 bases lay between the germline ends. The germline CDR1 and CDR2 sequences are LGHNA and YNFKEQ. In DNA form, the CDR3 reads TGTGCCAGCAGCCGTCGGGAGCAGGAGACCCAGTACTTC. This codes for CASSRREQETQYF.

Here the CDR3 DNA reads TGCAGTGCTAGTCAAGGGACACAAGAGACCCAGTACTTC. Translating it yields CSASQGTQETQYF. V usage is TRBV20-1 and J usage is TRBJ2-5, with D possibly matching TRBD1 (6 bases). Germline CDR1 reads DFQATT; CDR2 reads SNEGSKA (reference sequence). The CDR3 is 13 residues long. Trimming took off 3 bases at V and 2 bases at J, with 10 bases between the two ends.

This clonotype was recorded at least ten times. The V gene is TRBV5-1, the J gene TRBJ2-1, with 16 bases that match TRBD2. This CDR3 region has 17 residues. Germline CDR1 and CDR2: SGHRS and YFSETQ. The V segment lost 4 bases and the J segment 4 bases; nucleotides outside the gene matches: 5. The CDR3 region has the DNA TGCGCCAGCAGCCCGGGACTAGCGGGGGGGTTTTACAATGAGCAGTTCTTC. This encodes CASSPGLAGGFYNEQFF. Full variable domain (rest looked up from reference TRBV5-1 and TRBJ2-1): KAGVTQTPRYLIKTRGQQVTLSCSPISGHRSVSWYQQTPGQGLQFLFEYFSETQRNKGNFPGRFSGRQFSNSRSEMNVSTLELGDSALYLCASSPGLAGGFYNEQFFGPGTRLTVL.

This CDR3 is CASSFGGPQNIQYF. In nucleotides, the CDR3 is TGCGCCAGCAGCTTTGGGGGGCCCCAAAACATTCAGTACTTC. The genes are TRBV5-1 and TRBJ2-4, with D perhaps given as TRBD1 or TRBD2 (6 bases each). Trimming removed 2 bases from V and 5 bases from J, with 11 bases in between. Looked up from germline, CDR1 is SGHRS and CDR2 is YFSETQ. The CDR3 sequence is 14 residues long.

CDR3 amino acids: CASSTAGLNEQFF. In nucleotides, the CDR3 is TGTGCCAGCAGCACTGCGGGTTTGAATGAGCAGTTCTTC. The J gene is TRBJ2-1, the V gene TRBV3-1; a possible D gene is TRBD2 (5 bases). Trimming left V 5 bases short and J 7 bases short, with 12 bases between. CDR3 size: 13 residues. Germline CDR1 and CDR2: LGHDT and YNNKEL (reference sequence).

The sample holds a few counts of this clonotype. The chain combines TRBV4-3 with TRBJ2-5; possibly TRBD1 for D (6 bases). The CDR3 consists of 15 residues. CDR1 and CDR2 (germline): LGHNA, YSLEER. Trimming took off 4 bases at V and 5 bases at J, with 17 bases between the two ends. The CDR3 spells CASSRRAGRGETQYF. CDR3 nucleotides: TGCGCCAGCAGCCGAAGGGCGGGTAGGGGGGAGACCCAGTACTTC.

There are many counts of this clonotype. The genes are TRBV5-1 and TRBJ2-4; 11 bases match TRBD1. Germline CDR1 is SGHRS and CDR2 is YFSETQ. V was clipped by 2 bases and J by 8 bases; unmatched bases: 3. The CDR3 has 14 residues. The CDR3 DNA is TGCGCCAGCAGCTTCGGGACAGGGGGAGACATTCAGTACTTC. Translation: CASSFGTGGDIQYF.

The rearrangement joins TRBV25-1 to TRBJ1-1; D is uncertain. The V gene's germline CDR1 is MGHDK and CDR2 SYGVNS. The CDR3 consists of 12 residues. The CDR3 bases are TGTGCTTACGTGACGGAGAACACTGAAGCTTTCTTT. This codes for CAYVTENTEAFF.

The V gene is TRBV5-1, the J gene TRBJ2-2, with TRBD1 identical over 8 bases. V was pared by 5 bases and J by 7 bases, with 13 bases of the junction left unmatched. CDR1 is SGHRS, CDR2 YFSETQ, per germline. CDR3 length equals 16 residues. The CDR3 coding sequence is TGCGCCAGCAGACTCCACCCGGACAGGGTCGGCGGGGAGCTGTTTTTT. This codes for CASRLHPDRVGGELFF.

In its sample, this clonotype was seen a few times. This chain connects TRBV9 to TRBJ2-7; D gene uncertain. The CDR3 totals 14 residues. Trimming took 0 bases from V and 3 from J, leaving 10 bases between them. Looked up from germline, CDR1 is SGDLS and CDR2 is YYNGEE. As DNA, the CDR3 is TGTGCCAGCAGCGTAGCCTCAAACAGCTACGAGCAGTACTTC. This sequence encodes CASSVASNSYEQYF. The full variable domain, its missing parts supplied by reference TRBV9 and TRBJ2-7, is DSGVTQTPKHLITATGQRVTLRCSPRSGDLSVYWYQQSLDQGLQFLIQYYNGEERAKGNILERFSAQQFPDLHSELNLSSLELGDSALYFCASSVASNSYEQYFGPGTRLTVT.

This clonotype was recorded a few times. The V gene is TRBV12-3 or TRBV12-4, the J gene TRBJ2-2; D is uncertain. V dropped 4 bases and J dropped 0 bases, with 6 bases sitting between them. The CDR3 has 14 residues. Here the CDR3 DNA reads TGTGCCAGCAGTTACGGAGCGAACACCGGGGAGCTGTTTTTT. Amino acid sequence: CASSYGANTGELFF.

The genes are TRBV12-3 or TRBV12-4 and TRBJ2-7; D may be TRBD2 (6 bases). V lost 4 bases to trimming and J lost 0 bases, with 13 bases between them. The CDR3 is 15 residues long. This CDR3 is CASSSGLTYSYEQYF. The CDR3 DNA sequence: TGTGCCAGCAGTTCCGGACTAACCTACTCCTACGAGCAGTACTTC.

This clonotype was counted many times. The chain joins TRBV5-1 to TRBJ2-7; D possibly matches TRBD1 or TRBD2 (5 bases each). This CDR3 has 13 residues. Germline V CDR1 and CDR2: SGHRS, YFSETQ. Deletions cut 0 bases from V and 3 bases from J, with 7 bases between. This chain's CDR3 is CASSLGGVYEQYF. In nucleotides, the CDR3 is TGCGCCAGCAGCTTGGGAGGGGTCTACGAGCAGTACTTC.

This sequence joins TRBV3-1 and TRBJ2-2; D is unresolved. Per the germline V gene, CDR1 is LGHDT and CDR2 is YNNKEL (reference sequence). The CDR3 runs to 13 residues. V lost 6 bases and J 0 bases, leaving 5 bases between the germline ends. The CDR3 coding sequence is TGTGCCAGCAGATGGTCGAACACCGGGGAGCTGTTTTTT. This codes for CASRWSNTGELFF.

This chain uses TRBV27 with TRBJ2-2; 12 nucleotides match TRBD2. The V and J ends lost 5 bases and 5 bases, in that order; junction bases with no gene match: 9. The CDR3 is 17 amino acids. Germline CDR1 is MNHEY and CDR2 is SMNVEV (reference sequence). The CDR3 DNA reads TGTGCCAGCAGTCGGGCTAGCGGGGGGGTAATTACCGGGGAGCTGTTTTTT. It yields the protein CASSRASGGVITGELFF.

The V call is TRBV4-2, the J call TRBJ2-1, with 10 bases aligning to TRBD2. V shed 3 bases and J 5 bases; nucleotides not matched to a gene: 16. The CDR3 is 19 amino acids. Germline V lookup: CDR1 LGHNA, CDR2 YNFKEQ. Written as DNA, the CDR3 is TGTGCCAGCAGCCATAATCCTATAGCGGGGGGCTCGATAAACAATGAGCAGTTCTTC. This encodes CASSHNPIAGGSINNEQFF.

The CDR3 loop reads CASSLNTLNTEAFF. In DNA, the CDR3 is TGTGCCAGCAGTTTAAACACCTTGAACACTGAAGCTTTCTTT. The chain employs TRBV28 and TRBJ1-1; D not certain. The ends were cut back, 2 bases at V and 0 bases at J, with 7 bases in the middle. CDR1 and CDR2 from the germline V gene are MDHEN and SYDVKM. The CDR3 consists of 14 residues.

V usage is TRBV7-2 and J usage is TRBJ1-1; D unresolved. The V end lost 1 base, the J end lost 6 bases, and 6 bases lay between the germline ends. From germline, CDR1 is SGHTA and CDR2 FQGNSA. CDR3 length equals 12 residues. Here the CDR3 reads CASSLDGSEAFF. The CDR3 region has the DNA TGTGCCAGCAGCTTAGACGGGTCTGAAGCTTTCTTT.

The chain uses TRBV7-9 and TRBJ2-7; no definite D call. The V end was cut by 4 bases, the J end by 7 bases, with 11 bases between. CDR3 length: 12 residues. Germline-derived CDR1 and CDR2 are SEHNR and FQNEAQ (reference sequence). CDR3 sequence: CASSSATTEQYF. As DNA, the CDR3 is TGTGCCAGCAGCTCCGCAACTACAGAGCAGTACTTC.

The CDR3 DNA reads TGCGCCAGCAGCTCCGACGTACACGGGCCCCAGCATTTT. It encodes CASSSDVHGPQHF. The rearrangement uses TRBV5-1 and TRBJ1-5, with D hard to call. The CDR3 extends over 13 amino acids. V was trimmed by 3 bases and J by 9 bases, leaving 13 bases between them. Germline CDR1 is SGHRS and CDR2 is YFSETQ.

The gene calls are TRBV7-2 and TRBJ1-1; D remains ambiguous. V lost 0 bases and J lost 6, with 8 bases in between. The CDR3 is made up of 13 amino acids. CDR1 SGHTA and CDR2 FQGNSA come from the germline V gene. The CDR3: CASSLAGSSEAFF. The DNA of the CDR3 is TGTGCCAGCAGCTTAGCAGGGTCCTCTGAAGCTTTCTTT.

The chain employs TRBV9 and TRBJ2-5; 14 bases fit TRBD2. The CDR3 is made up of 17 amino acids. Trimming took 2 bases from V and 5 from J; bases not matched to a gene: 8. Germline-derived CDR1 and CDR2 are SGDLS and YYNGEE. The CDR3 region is CASSVHGTSGSGETQYF. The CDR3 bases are TGTGCCAGCAGCGTCCACGGGACTAGCGGGAGCGGGGAGACCCAGTACTTC.

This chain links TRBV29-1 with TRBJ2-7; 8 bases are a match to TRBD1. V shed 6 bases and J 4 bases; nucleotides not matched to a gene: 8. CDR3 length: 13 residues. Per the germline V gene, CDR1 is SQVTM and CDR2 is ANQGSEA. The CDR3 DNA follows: TGCAGCGTCCGGCCGAACAGGGGGTACGAGCAGTACTTC. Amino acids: CSVRPNRGYEQYF.

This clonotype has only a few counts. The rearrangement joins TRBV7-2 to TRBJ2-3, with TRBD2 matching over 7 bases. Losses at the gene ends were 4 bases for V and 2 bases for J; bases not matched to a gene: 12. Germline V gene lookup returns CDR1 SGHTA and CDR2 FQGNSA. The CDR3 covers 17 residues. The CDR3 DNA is TGTGCCAGCAGCTCCTTAACTATCGCGGGGGACACAGATACGCAGTATTTT. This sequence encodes CASSSLTIAGDTDTQYF. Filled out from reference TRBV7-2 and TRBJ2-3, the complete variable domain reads GAGVSQSPSNKVTEKGKDVELRCDPISGHTALYWYRQSLGQGLEFLIYFQGNSAPDKSGLPSDRFSAERTGGSVSTLTIQRTQQEDSAVYLCASSSLTIAGDTDTQYFGPGTRLTVL.

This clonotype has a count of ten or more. CDR3 residues: CASSPRGKRGGPDTQYF. In DNA, the CDR3 is TGTGCCAGCAGCCCCAGAGGGAAGCGGGGGGGACCAGATACGCAGTATTTT. V gene TRBV7-9 combines with J gene TRBJ2-3; 10 bases fit TRBD2. Germline V gene lookup returns CDR1 SEHNR and CDR2 FQNEAQ (reference sequence). This CDR3 has 17 amino acids. V was clipped by 5 bases and J by 4 bases; unmatched bases: 12.